Listed here is a single T cell receptor (beta chain). Which antigen it targets is not known. The input lacks base qualities; no much larger clone sits a single base away. Each collaborating institution followed its own protocols to collect whole blood in K2EDTA tubes. For TCRbeta analysis, collaborator samples were shipped as frozen whole blood, as isolated PBMCs, or as DNA extracted from either sample type. The immunoSEQ Assay, a bias-controlled multiplex PCR, was used to amplify TCRbeta CDR3 regions from genomic DNA. As for the authors' bioinformatics: Within the assay, amplification of reference gene primers was used to estimate how many nucleated cells each sample contained. To quantify the absolute abundance of each unique TCRbeta CDR3 rearrangement, sequence reads were collapsed and filtered. Productive Simpson clonality was computed per sample as the square root of Simpson's diversity index over productive rearrangements. TCRdb obtained this table from immuneACCESS and retained in-frame rearrangements with V and J assigned. These tables miss some clones; where compared with another copy, unresolved V genes account for less than half of the shortfall, and the remainder is unexplained. V, J and clone size derive from that table, while D and trimming were established from the DNA sequence. Across this sample there are 150,000 to 200,000 clones, with 86% seen only once. 0.99% of the sample belongs to the ten largest clones.

The entry originates in a study of blood T cell repertoires in COVID-19 (dated by TCRdb to 2018 to 2020). As for the study more broadly: Samples from collaborators originated in the United States, Italy and Spain and spanned both the acute and convalescent phases of COVID-19. The material from the prospective study consisted of cDNA or gDNA derived from T cells, B-cell-depleted T cells, or PBMCs. Deeply sampled blood TCRbeta repertoires from subjects exposed to, actively infected with, or recovered from COVID-19 were included in the dataset. The repertoires were made available in a free public database intended to serve as a resource for research on the immune response to SARS-CoV-2. Samples were obtained from the ongoing ImmuneRACE study (first 160 participants) and from 1,254 subjects provided by 6 global collaborators. Sample metadata almost always included a de-identified subject ID, COVID-19 status, age in years and sex. Where available, HLA class I and class II types were obtained from metadata supplied by the sample provider rather than from assay-based typing. The investigation overall reported the following: Clinical and demographic metadata were provided uncurated, with the amount varying by source and participant.

Sequences SGHVS (CDR1) and FQNEAQ (CDR2) are obtained from the germline V gene. From its cysteine to its phenylalanine, the CDR3 spans 15 amino acids. Only CDR3 DNA remains: 45 bases, in frame from the first base. The trim is 1 base for V and 4 bases for J, with a gap of 11 bases between the germline ends. This sequence originates from a man between 18 and 35 years old with acute or convalescent COVID-19. Sequenced material: peripheral blood. Recombination joined TRBV7-8 with TRBJ2-1, and the D gene may be TRBD2, 6 bases matching. CDR3 sequence: CASSLGGALYNEQFF. The bases are TGTGCCAGCAGCTTAGGCGGGGCCCTTTACAATGAGCAGTTCTTC.